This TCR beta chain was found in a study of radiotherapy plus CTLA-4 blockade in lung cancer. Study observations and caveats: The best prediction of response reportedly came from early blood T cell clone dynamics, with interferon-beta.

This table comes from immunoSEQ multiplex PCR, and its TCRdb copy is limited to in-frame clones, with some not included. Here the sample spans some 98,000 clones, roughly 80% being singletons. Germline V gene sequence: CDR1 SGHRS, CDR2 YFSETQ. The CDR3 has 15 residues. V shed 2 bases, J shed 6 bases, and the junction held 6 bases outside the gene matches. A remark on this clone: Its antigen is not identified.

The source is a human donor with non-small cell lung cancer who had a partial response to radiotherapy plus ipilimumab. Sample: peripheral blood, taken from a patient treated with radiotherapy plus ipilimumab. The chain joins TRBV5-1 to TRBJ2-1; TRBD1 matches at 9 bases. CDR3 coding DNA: TGCGCCAGCAGCTTTACAGGGGGCCCCAGCAATGAGCAGTTCTTC. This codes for CASSFTGGPSNEQFF.